This T cell receptor beta chain was recorded in a study of cytomegalovirus exposure and HLA in healthy donors. The germline CDR1 and CDR2 sequences are SGHRS and YFSETQ. The length of the CDR3 is 13 residues. V was cut by 0 bases and J by 2 bases, with 6 bases left in between. Researchers ran the PCR with 60 Vbeta and 13 Jbeta primers. Clones were read by immunoSEQ multiplex PCR, and TCRdb kept only the in-frame ones, dropping some. The sample lists 150,000 to 200,000 clones, roughly 79% occurring once. Study-level results: Researchers left out some V segments, among them TRBV6-2 and TRBV6-3, as indistinguishable. TCR beta V- and J-gene trimming was later associated with a missense DCLRE1C variant. A later analysis reported that several of the most significant clusters appeared to be linked to common viral pathogens, among them Epstein-Barr virus.

For this clone: Its antigen remains unidentified. Other DNA variants within this sample encode the same CDR3.

The chain employs TRBV5-1 and TRBJ2-7; no firm D call. Sequenced input: PBMCs. The TCR originated in a man younger than 40 in good health and CMV-seronegative. The CDR3 coding sequence is TGCGCCAGCAGCTTGGGCGGCCCCTACGAGCAGTACTTC. It translates to CASSLGGPYEQYF. Based on the CDR3 plus reference TRBV5-1 and TRBJ2-7, the full variable domain is KAGVTQTPRYLIKTRGQQVTLSCSPISGHRSVSWYQQTPGQGLQFLFEYFSETQRNKGNFPGRFSGRQFSNSRSEMNVSTLELGDSALYLCASSLGGPYEQYFGPGTRLTVT.